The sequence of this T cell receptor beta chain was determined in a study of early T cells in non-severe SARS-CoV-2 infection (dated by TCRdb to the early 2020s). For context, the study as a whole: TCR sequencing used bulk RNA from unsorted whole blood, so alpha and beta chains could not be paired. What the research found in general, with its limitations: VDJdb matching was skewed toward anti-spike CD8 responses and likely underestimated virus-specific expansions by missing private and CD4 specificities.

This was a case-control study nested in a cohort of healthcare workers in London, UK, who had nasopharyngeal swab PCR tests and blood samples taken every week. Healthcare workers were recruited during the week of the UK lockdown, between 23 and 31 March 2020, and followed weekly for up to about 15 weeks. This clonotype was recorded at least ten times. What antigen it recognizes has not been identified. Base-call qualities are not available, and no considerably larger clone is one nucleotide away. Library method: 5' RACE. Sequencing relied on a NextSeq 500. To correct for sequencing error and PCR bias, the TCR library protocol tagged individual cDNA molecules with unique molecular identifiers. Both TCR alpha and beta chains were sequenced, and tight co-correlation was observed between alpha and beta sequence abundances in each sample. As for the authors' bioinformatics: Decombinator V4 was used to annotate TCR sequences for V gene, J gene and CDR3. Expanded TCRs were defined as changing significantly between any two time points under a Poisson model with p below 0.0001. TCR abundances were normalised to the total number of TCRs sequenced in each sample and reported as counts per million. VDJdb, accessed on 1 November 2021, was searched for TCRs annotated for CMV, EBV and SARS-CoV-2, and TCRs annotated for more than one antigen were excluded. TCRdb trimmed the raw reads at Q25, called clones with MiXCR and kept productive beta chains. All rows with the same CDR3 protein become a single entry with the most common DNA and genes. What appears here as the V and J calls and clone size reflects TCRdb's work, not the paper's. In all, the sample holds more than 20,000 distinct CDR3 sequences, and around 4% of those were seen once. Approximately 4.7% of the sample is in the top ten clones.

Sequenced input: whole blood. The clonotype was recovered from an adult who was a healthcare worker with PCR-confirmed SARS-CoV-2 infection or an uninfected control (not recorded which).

This receptor has the CDR3 CASSPQGGGLVTEAFF. The bases read TGTGCCAGCAGCCCCCAGGGGGGTGGTTTGGTCACTGAAGCTTTCTTT. The chain links TRBV7-9 with TRBJ1-1; a stretch of 7 junction bases matches TRBD1. Inclusive of the bounding cysteine and phenylalanine, the CDR3 is 16 residues long. Just the 48-base CDR3 DNA is kept, in frame starting at base 1. CDR1 and CDR2, looked up from the germline V gene (reference sequence), are SEHNR and FQNEAQ. V and J are trimmed by 5 bases and 4 bases, and the gene matches miss 13 bases of the junction. The variable domain in full, with residues beyond the CDR3 obtained from the reference TRBV7-9 and TRBJ1-1 genes, is DTGVSQNPRHKITKRGQNVTFRCDPISEHNRLYWYRQTLGQGPEFLTYFQNEAQLEKSRLLSDRFSAERPKGSFSTLEIQRTEQGDSAMYLCASSPQGGGLVTEAFFGQGTRLTVV.